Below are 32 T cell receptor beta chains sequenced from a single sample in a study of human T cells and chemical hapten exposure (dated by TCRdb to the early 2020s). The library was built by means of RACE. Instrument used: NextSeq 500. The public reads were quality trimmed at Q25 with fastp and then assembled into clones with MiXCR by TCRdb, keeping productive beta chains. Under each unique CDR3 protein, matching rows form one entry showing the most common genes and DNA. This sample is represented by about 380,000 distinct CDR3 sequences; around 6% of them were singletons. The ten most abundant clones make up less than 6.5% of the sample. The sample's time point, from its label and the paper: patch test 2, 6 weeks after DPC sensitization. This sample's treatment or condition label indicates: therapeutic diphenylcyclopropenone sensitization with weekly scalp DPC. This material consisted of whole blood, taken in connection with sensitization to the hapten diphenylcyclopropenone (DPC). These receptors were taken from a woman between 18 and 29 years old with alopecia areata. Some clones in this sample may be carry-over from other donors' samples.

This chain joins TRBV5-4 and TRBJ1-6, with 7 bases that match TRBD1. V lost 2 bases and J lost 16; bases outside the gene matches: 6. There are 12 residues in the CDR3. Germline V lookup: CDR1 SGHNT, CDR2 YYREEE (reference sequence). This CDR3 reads CASSFDRESLHF. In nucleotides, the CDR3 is TGTGCCAGCAGCTTTGACAGGGAGTCTCTCCACTTT.

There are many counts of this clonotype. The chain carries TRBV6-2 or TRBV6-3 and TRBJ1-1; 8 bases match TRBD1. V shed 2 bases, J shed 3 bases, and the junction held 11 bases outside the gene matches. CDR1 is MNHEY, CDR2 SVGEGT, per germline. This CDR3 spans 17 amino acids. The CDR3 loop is CASSYDFTRGPDTEAFF. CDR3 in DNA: TGTGCCAGCAGTTACGATTTCACCAGGGGGCCGGACACTGAAGCTTTCTTT.

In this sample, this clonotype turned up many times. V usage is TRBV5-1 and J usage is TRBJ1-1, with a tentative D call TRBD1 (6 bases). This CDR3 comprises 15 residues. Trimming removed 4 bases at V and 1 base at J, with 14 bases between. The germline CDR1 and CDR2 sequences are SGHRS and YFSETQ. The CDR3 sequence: CASSPGQLSNTEAFF. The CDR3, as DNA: TGCGCCAGCAGCCCCGGACAGCTTTCGAACACTGAAGCTTTCTTT.

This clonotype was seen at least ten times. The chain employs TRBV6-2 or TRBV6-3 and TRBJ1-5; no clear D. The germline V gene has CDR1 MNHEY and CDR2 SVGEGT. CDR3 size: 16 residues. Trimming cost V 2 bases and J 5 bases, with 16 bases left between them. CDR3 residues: CASSYKFHGRHQPQHF. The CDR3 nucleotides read TGTGCCAGCAGTTACAAATTTCACGGGCGACATCAGCCCCAGCATTTT.

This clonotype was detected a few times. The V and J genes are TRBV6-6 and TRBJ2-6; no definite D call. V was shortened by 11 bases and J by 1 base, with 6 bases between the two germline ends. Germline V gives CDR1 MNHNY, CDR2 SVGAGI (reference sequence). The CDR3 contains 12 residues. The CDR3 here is CAYRSGANVLTF. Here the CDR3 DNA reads TGTGCCTACCGATCTGGGGCCAACGTCCTGACTTTC.

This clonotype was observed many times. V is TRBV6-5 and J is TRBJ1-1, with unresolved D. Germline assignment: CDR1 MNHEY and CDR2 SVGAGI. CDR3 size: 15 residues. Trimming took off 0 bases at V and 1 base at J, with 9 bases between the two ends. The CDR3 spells CASSYSRQPNTEAFF. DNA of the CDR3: TGTGCCAGCAGTTACTCCAGGCAGCCGAACACTGAAGCTTTCTTT.

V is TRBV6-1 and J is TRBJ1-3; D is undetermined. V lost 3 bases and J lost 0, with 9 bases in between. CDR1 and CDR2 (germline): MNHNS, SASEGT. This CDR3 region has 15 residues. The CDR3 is CASSDVGGSGNTIYF. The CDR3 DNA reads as TGTGCCAGCAGTGATGTGGGAGGCTCTGGAAACACCATATATTTT.

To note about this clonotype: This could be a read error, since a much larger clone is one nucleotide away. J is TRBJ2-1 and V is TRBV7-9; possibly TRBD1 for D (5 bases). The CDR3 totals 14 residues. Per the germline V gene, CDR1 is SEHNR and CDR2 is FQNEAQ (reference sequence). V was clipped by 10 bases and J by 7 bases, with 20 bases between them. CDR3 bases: TGTGCCACCTGGAGAGCAGGGCAGAGGAATGAGCAGTTCTTC. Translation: CATWRAGQRNEQFF. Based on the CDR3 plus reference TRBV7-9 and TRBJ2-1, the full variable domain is DTGVSQNPRHKITKRGQNVTFRCDPISEHNRLYWYRQTLGQGPEFLTYFQNEAQLEKSRLLSDRFSAERPKGSFSTLEIQRTEQGDSAMYLCATWRAGQRNEQFFGPGTRLTVL.

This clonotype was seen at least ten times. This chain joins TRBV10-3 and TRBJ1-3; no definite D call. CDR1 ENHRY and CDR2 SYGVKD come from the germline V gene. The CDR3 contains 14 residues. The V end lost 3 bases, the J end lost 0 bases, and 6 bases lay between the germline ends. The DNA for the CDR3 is TGTGCCATCAGTGATCAAAGCTCTGGAAACACCATATATTTT. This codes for CAISDQSSGNTIYF.

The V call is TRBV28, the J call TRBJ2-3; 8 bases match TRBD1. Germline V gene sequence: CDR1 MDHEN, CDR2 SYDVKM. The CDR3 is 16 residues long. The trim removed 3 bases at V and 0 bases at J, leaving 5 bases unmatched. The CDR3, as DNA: TGTGCCAGCAGTTTTACAGGGGGAACTAGCACAGATACGCAGTATTTT. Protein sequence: CASSFTGGTSTDTQYF.

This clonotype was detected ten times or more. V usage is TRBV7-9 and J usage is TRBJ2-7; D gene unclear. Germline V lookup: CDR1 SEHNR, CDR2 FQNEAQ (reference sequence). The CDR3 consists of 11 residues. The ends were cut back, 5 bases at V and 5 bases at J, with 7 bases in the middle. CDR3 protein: CASSATDEQYF. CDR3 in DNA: TGTGCCAGCAGCGCGACGGACGAGCAGTACTTC. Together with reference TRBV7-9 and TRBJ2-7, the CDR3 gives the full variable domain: DTGVSQNPRHKITKRGQNVTFRCDPISEHNRLYWYRQTLGQGPEFLTYFQNEAQLEKSRLLSDRFSAERPKGSFSTLEIQRTEQGDSAMYLCASSATDEQYFGPGTRLTVT.

The CDR3 nucleotides are TGTGCCAGCTCACCGGGCGAAGAGCCCCAGCATTTT. Residues: CASSPGEEPQHF. This chain connects TRBV18 to TRBJ1-5; D is unresolved. CDR1 and CDR2 from the germline V gene are KGHSH and LQKENI. The CDR3 length is 12 residues. V dropped 3 bases and J dropped 8 bases, with 8 bases sitting between them.

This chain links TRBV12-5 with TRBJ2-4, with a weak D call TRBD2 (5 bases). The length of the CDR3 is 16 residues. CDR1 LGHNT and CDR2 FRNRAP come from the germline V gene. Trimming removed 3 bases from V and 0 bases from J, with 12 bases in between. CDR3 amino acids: CASGFSPRVAKNIQYF. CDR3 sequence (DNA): TGTGCTAGTGGTTTCTCGCCGAGGGTAGCCAAAAACATTCAGTACTTC.

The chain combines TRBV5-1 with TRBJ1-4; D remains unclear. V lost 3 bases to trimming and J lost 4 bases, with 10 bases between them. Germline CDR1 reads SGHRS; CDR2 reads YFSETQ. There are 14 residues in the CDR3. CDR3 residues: CASSSGRNNEKLFF. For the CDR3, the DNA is TGCGCCAGCAGCTCCGGACGGAATAATGAAAAACTGTTTTTT.

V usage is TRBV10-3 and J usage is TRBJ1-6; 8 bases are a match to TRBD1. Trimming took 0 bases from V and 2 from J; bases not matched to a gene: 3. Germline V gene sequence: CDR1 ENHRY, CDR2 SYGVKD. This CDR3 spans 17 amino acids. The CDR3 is CAISESTGGTYNSPLHF. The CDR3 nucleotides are TGTGCCATCAGTGAGTCTACAGGGGGAACCTATAATTCACCCCTCCACTTT.

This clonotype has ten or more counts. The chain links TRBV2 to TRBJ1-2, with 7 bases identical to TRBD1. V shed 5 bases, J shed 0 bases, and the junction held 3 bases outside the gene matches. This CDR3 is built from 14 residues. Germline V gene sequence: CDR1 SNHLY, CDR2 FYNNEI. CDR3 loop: CASSRDRSNYGYTF. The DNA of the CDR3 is TGTGCCAGCAGTCGGGACAGATCTAACTATGGCTACACCTTC.

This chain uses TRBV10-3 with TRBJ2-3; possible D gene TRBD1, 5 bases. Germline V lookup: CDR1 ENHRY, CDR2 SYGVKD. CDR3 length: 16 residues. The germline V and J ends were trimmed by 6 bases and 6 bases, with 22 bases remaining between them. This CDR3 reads CAIRNPQGMVVDTQYF. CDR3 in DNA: TGTGCCATCAGGAACCCGCAGGGTATGGTAGTGGATACGCAGTATTTT.

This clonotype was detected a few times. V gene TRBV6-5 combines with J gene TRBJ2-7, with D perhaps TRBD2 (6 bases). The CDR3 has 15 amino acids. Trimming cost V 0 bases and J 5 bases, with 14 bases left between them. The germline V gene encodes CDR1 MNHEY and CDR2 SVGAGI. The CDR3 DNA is TGTGCCAGCAGTTACTCTTGGGGGGTCCTGGACGAGCAGTACTTC. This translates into CASSYSWGVLDEQYF.

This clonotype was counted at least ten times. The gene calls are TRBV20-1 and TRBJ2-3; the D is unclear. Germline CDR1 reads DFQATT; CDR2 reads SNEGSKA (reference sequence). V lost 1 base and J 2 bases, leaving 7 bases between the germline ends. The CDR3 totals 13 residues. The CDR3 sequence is CSARVGHTDTQYF. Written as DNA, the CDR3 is TGCAGTGCTAGAGTGGGTCACACAGATACGCAGTATTTT.

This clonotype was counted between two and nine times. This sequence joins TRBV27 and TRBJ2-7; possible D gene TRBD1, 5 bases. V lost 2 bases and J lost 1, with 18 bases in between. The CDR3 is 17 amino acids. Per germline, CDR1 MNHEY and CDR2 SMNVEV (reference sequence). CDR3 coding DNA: TGTGCCAGCAGTTTAGGCACCCGACCAGGGATTTCCTACGAGCAGTACTTC. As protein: CASSLGTRPGISYEQYF.

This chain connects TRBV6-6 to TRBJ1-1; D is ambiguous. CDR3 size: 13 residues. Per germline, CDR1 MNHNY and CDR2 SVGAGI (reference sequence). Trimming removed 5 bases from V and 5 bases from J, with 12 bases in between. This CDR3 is CASSLPGRTEAFF. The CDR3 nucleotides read TGTGCCAGCAGTCTCCCCGGGAGGACTGAAGCTTTCTTT.

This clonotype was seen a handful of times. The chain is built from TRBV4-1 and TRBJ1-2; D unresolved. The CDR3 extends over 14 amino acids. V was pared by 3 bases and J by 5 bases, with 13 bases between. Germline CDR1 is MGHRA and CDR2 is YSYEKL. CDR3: CASSHVPVEYGYTF. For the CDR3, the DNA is TGCGCCAGCAGCCACGTCCCAGTAGAGTATGGCTACACCTTC.

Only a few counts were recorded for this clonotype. The CDR3 DNA sequence: TGCGCCAGCAGCCAAGAACACAGGGAGGACTACGAGCAGTACTTC. Protein: CASSQEHREDYEQYF. The J gene is TRBJ2-7, the V gene TRBV4-3; D possibly matches TRBD1 or TRBD2 (6 bases each). Between the trimmed V and J ends, which lost 0 bases and 3 bases, there was a span of 12 bases. Germline CDR1 is LGHNA and CDR2 is YSLEER. This CDR3 comprises 15 residues.

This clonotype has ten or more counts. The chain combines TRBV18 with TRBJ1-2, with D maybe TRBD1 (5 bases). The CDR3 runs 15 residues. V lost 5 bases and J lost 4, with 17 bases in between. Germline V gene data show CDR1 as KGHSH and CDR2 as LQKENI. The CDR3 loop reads CASSDRDAFAYGYTF. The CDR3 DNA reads TGTGCCAGCTCAGACCGGGACGCCTTCGCCTATGGCTACACCTTC. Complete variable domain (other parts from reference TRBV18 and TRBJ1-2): NAGVMQNPRHLVRRRGQEARLRCSPMKGHSHVYWYRQLPEEGLKFMVYLQKENIIDESGMPKERFSAEFPKEGPSILRIQQVVRGDSAAYFCASSDRDAFAYGYTFGSGTRLTVV.

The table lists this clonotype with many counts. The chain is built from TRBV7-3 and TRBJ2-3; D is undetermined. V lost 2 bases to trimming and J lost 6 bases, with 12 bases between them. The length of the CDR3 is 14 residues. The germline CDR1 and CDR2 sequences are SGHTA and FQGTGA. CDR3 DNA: TGTGCCAGCAGCTTAGGAGCCTCGTCGGATACGCAGTATTTT. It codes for CASSLGASSDTQYF.

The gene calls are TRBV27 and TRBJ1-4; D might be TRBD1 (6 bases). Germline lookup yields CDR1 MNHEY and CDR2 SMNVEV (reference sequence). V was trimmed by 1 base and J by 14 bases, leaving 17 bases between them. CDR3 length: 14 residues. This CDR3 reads CASSLWATDSNLFF. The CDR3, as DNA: TGTGCCAGCAGTTTATGGGCTACGGACAGTAATCTGTTTTTT.

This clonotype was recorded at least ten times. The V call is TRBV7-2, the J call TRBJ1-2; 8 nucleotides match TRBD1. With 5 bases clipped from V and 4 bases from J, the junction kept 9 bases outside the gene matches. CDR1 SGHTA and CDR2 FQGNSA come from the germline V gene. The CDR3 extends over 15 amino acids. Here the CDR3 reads CASSEGSGGFYGYTF. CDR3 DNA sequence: TGTGCCAGCAGCGAGGGGTCAGGGGGCTTCTATGGCTACACCTTC.

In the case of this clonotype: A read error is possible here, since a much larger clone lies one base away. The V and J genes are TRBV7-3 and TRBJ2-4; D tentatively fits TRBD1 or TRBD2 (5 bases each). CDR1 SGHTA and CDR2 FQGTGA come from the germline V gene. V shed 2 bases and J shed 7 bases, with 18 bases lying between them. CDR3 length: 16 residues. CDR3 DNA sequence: TGTGCCAGCAGCTTAGCCGGGACGGGATCTAATAACATTCAGTACTTC. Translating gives CASSLAGTGSNNIQYF.

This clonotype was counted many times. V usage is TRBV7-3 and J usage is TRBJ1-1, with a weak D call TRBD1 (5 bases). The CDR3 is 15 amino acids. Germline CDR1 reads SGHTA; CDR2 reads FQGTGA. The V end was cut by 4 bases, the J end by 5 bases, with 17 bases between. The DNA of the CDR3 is TGTGCCAGCAGCTCACCGGGACCGGCTGGGACTGAAGCTTTCTTT. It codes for CASSSPGPAGTEAFF.

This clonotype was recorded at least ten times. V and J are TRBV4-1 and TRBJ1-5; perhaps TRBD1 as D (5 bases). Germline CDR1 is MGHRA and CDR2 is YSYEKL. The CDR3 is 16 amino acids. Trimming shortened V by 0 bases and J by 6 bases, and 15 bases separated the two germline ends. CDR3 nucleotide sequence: TGCGCCAGCAGCCAAGAGGACTCTATGGGGGTTCAGCCCCAGCATTTT. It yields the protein CASSQEDSMGVQPQHF.

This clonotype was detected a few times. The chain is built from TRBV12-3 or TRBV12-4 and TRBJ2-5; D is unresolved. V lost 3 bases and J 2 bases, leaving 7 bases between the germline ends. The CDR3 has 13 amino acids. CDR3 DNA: TGTGCCAGCAGTTTTGGTCCGCAAGAGACCCAGTACTTC. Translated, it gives CASSFGPQETQYF.

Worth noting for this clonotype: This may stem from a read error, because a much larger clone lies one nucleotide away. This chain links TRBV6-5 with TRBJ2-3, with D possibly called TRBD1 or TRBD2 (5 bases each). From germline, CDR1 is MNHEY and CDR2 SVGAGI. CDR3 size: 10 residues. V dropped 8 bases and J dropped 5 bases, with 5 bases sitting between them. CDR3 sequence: CASGGDTQYF. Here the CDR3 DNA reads TGTGCCAGCGGGGGAGATACGCAGTATTTT.